The 31 T cell receptor beta chains in this list originate from one sample, sequenced in a study of cytomegalovirus exposure and HLA in healthy donors. 13 Jbeta primers and 60 Vbeta primers were used for the PCR. Using immunoSEQ multiplex PCR, the repertoire was profiled, and TCRdb retains in-frame clones only, with some absent. There are around 120,000 clones in the sample; approximately 70% occur only once, and about a tenth lies in the top ten. Sequenced: PBMCs. Receptors originate from a man aged 40-50 years in good health and CMV-seropositive.

The chain couples TRBV29-1 to TRBJ2-7; TRBD2 aligns across 12 bases. The CDR3 totals 13 residues. The V and J ends lost 7 bases and 4 bases, in that order; junction bases with no gene match: 5. Germline-derived CDR1 and CDR2 are SQVTM and ANQGSEA. The CDR3 DNA is TGCAGCGGAACCGGGACTAGCGGGTACGAGCAGTACTTC. Its translation: CSGTGTSGYEQYF.

The chain uses TRBV4-1 and TRBJ2-1, with D hard to call. Germline lookup yields CDR1 MGHRA and CDR2 YSYEKL. This CDR3 has 12 residues. V lost 1 base, J lost 6 bases, and 4 bases lay in between. Here the CDR3 reads CASSQGINEQFF. In nucleotides, the CDR3 is TGCGCCAGCAGCCAAGGTATCAATGAGCAGTTCTTC.

The rearrangement links TRBV4-3 to TRBJ2-7; TRBD2 is a possible D gene (6 bases). The CDR3 is 15 amino acids. V was trimmed by 1 base and J by 0 bases, leaving 10 bases between them. Germline V gene data show CDR1 as LGHNA and CDR2 as YSLEER. The CDR3 nucleotides are TGCGCCAGCAGCCAAGCAGCTAGCGCCTCCTACGAGCAGTACTTC. Translation gives CASSQAASASYEQYF.

The J gene is TRBJ2-3, the V gene TRBV18, with no clear D. Germline CDR1 KGHSH, CDR2 LQKENI. This CDR3 has 12 amino acids. Between the trimmed V and J ends, which lost 3 bases and 4 bases, there was a span of 5 bases. The CDR3 is CASSPGPDTQYF. The DNA of the CDR3 is TGTGCCAGCTCACCCGGTCCAGATACGCAGTATTTT. The full variable domain, in which reference TRBV18 and TRBJ2-3 provide the parts outside the CDR3, is NAGVMQNPRHLVRRRGQEARLRCSPMKGHSHVYWYRQLPEEGLKFMVYLQKENIIDESGMPKERFSAEFPKEGPSILRIQQVVRGDSAAYFCASSPGPDTQYFGPGTRLTVL.

This chain joins TRBV2 and TRBJ2-5; TRBD2 aligns across 11 bases. The DNA matches TRBJ2-7 better at its end, which makes the J call doubtful. This CDR3 is built from 14 residues. Germline loops: CDR1 SNHLY, CDR2 FYNNEI. This CDR3 reads CASRGLAVTYEQYF. The DNA for the CDR3 is TGTGCCAGCAGGGGACTAGCGGTTACCTACGAGCAGTACTTC.

The rearrangement joins TRBV6-5 to TRBJ2-7; 7 nucleotides agree with TRBD1. CDR3 length: 13 amino acids. J was trimmed by 3 bases and V by 5 bases; bases with no gene match: 4. CDR1 and CDR2 (germline): MNHEY, SVGAGI. The CDR3 DNA is TGTGCCAGCAGTACAGGACAGGTCTACGAGCAGTACTTC. Translating it yields CASSTGQVYEQYF.

The V call is TRBV9, the J call TRBJ1-4; 7 bases align to TRBD1. J gave up 6 bases and V 0 bases, and 5 bases lay outside the gene matches. This CDR3 is 15 amino acids long. CDR1 is SGDLS and CDR2 is YYNGEE in the germline V gene. The chain's CDR3 is CASSVGGTDYEKLFF. The CDR3 DNA reads as TGTGCCAGCAGCGTAGGGGGGACAGATTATGAAAAACTGTTTTTT.

V usage is TRBV15 and J usage is TRBJ2-7; D remains unclear. The CDR3 contains 15 residues. V dropped 0 bases and J dropped 4 bases, with 13 bases sitting between them. Germline CDR1 and CDR2: LNHNV and YYDKDF (reference sequence). The CDR3 region is CATSRERGLTYEQYV. The DNA of the CDR3 is TGTGCCACCAGCAGAGAGCGCGGTCTTACTTACGAGCAGTACGTC.

This chain joins TRBV18 and TRBJ2-6; weak D call: TRBD2 (5 bases). Germline-derived CDR1 and CDR2 are KGHSH and LQKENI. The V gene lost 6 bases and the J gene lost 4 bases, with 10 bases spanning the gap. This CDR3 is 14 amino acids long. CDR3 residues: CASSPREGANVLTF. The CDR3 coding sequence is TGTGCCAGCTCCCCCCGGGAAGGGGCCAACGTCCTGACTTTC.

The chain carries TRBV30 and TRBJ1-2; D possibly corresponds to TRBD1 (5 bases). V shed 0 bases and J shed 4 bases, with 9 bases lying between them. The CDR3 totals 13 residues. The germline CDR1 and CDR2 sequences are GTSNPN and SVGIG (reference sequence). CDR3: CAWSVQEIYGYTF. The CDR3 region has the DNA TGTGCCTGGAGTGTACAGGAGATCTATGGCTACACCTTC.

The table lists this clone with a few counts. The V call is TRBV30, the J call TRBJ1-2; 9 bases match TRBD1. The CDR3 is 14 residues long. CDR1 is GTSNPN, CDR2 SVGIG, per germline (reference sequence). V trimming: 5 bases; J trimming: 6 bases; junction bases outside the gene matches: 10. The CDR3 coding sequence is TGTGCCTGGCCGGAACCGGGACAGGGAAATGGCTACACCTTC. Translating gives CAWPEPGQGNGYTF.

J is TRBJ1-1 and V is TRBV9, with 9 bases matching TRBD1. The length of the CDR3 is 16 residues. Per the germline V gene, CDR1 is SGDLS and CDR2 is YYNGEE. The V segment lost 3 bases and the J segment 4 bases; nucleotides outside the gene matches: 10. The CDR3 coding sequence is TGTGCCAGCAGCGCCCCGGGACAGGGACTAAGCACTGAAGCTTTCTTT. It yields the protein CASSAPGQGLSTEAFF. Using reference TRBV9 and TRBJ1-1 for the parts outside the CDR3, the full variable domain is DSGVTQTPKHLITATGQRVTLRCSPRSGDLSVYWYQQSLDQGLQFLIQYYNGEERAKGNILERFSAQQFPDLHSELNLSSLELGDSALYFCASSAPGQGLSTEAFFGQGTRLTVV.

The chain couples TRBV4-3 to TRBJ2-2; D is possibly TRBD2 (5 bases). This CDR3 region has 16 residues. Looked up from germline, CDR1 is LGHNA and CDR2 is YSLEER. V lost 4 bases to trimming and J lost 0 bases, with 12 bases between them. This CDR3 is CASSLGGLSNTGELFF. The CDR3 bases are TGCGCCAGCAGCCTAGGTGGACTCTCGAACACCGGGGAGCTGTTTTTT.

This rearrangement joins TRBV6-1 to TRBJ2-7; 7 nucleotides agree with TRBD2. Per the germline V gene, CDR1 is MNHNS and CDR2 is SASEGT. V lost 7 bases to trimming and J lost 4 bases; unmatched junction nucleotides: 13. The CDR3 totals 15 residues. The CDR3 DNA reads as TGTGCCAGCATGGGGGGGGAGGGTGCCAAATACGAGCAGTACGTC. It is translated as CASMGGEGAKYEQYV.

There are a few counts of this clone. The gene calls are TRBV28 and TRBJ2-6, with D possibly being TRBD2 (6 bases). CDR1 and CDR2 from the germline V gene are MDHEN and SYDVKM. V shed 6 bases and J shed 0 bases, with 24 bases lying between them. CDR3 length: 20 amino acids. This CDR3 reads CASSQTTTSSFFSGANVLTF. CDR3 in DNA: TGTGCCAGCAGCCAGACAACTACTAGCTCCTTTTTCTCTGGGGCCAACGTCCTGACTTTC.

The V gene is TRBV19, the J gene TRBJ2-3, with 7 positions matching TRBD1. Losses at the gene ends were 9 bases for V and 1 base for J; bases not matched to a gene: 4. Germline CDR1 LNHDA, CDR2 SQIVND (reference sequence). This CDR3 contains 13 residues. Here the CDR3 reads CASGTEGTDTQYF. DNA for the CDR3: TGTGCCAGCGGGACAGAGGGCACAGATACGCAGTATTTT.

This clone was counted once. This rearrangement joins TRBV19 to TRBJ1-1; weak D call: TRBD1 (6 bases). Trimming took off 6 bases at V and 5 bases at J, with 10 bases between the two ends. In germline, CDR1 is LNHDA, CDR2 SQIVND (reference sequence). This CDR3 is 12 amino acids long. DNA for the CDR3: TGTGCCAGTAGATCAGGGGCTACTGAAGCTTTCTTT. Translated, it gives CASRSGATEAFF. The variable domain in full, with the rest retrieved from reference TRBV19 and TRBJ1-1, is DGGITQSPKYLFRKEGQNVTLSCEQNLNHDAMYWYRQDPGQGLRLIYYSQIVNDFQKGDIAEGYSVSREKKESFPLTVTSAQKNPTAFYLCASRSGATEAFFGQGTRLTVV.

This clone was seen more than once but under ten times. The DNA for the CDR3 is TGTGCCAGCAGCTTAGGGGGACCGGGACAGGCATACTTC. Amino acid sequence: CASSLGGPGQAYF. This chain joins TRBV7-8 and TRBJ2-7; the match to TRBD1 covers 8 bases. The CDR3 contains 13 residues. The ends lost 1 base at V and 13 bases at J; junction bases unmatched: 9. Germline CDR1 SGHVS, CDR2 FQNEAQ.

The chain links TRBV30 to TRBJ1-4; tentative D call: TRBD1 (6 bases). This CDR3 is built from 14 residues. The germline gives CDR1 GTSNPN, CDR2 SVGIG (reference sequence). V lost 0 bases to trimming and J lost 8 bases, with 13 bases between them. CDR3 DNA: TGTGCCTGGAGTGTATGGGGGCGGCGAGAAAAACTGTTTTTT. Amino acids: CAWSVWGRREKLFF.

The V gene is TRBV15, the J gene TRBJ2-1; 9 nucleotides match TRBD2. Trimming removed 5 bases from V and 7 bases from J; junction bases left unmatched: 6. Looked up from germline, CDR1 is LNHNV and CDR2 is YYDKDF (reference sequence). This CDR3 comprises 14 residues. This chain's CDR3 is CATSPRTSANEQFF. CDR3 DNA sequence: TGTGCCACCAGCCCCCGGACTAGCGCTAATGAGCAGTTCTTC.

Comments on this clone: The junction departs from germline at one end; a sequencing error may be responsible. The rearrangement links TRBV5-4 to TRBJ2-2, with TRBD2 matching 8 bases. The CDR3 is made up of 16 amino acids. Germline V CDR1 and CDR2: SGHNT, YYREEE (reference sequence). The DNA of the CDR3 is TGTGCCAGCAGCCCTCTAGCGGGCGCGAACGCCGGGGAGCTGTTTTTT. This sequence encodes CASSPLAGANAGELFF.

The chain joins TRBV9 to TRBJ2-1; the D gene is possibly TRBD2 (5 bases). Between the trimmed V and J ends, which lost 4 bases and 4 bases, there was a span of 15 bases. Germline values: CDR1 SGDLS, CDR2 YYNGEE. CDR3 length equals 15 residues. Here the CDR3 reads CASSSLPDSYNEQFF. The CDR3 coding sequence is TGTGCCAGCAGCTCCCTCCCGGACTCTTACAATGAGCAGTTCTTC.

The V and J genes are TRBV5-8 and TRBJ1-6; D might be TRBD1 (6 bases). The CDR3 is made up of 16 amino acids. From germline, CDR1 is SGHTS and CDR2 YDEGEE. V was pared by 1 base and J by 0 bases, with 8 bases between. The CDR3 here is CASSLTGSSYNSPLHF. CDR3 bases: TGTGCCAGCAGCTTGACAGGGAGCTCCTATAATTCACCCCTCCACTTT.

The chain recombines TRBV30 with TRBJ2-3; maybe TRBD2 (5 bases). With 2 bases removed from V and 5 bases from J, the gap between germline ends came to 14 bases. Germline V lookup: CDR1 GTSNPN, CDR2 SVGIG (reference sequence). This CDR3 spans 14 amino acids. The CDR3 DNA reads as TGTGCCTGGAGTCCGAGCGGTTTTGGAGATACGCAGTATTTT. As protein: CAWSPSGFGDTQYF.

This rearrangement joins TRBV29-1 to TRBJ2-3; weak D call: TRBD1 (6 bases). The CDR3 extends over 13 amino acids. Germline V gene sequence: CDR1 SQVTM, CDR2 ANQGSEA. Trimming left V 6 bases short and J 5 bases short, with 15 bases between. For the CDR3, the DNA is TGCAGCGTCCAGGGGACCCAAGGAGATACGCAGTATTTT. It yields the protein CSVQGTQGDTQYF.

V and J are TRBV5-1 and TRBJ1-1; D ambiguous. Trimming took 3 bases from V and 4 from J, leaving 22 bases between them. Per germline, CDR1 SGHRS and CDR2 YFSETQ. CDR3 size: 17 residues. The CDR3 protein is CASSSPTAGRGSTEAFF. The DNA of the CDR3 is TGCGCCAGCAGCTCCCCGACGGCCGGACGAGGGAGCACTGAAGCTTTCTTT.

V usage is TRBV19 and J usage is TRBJ1-1; 7 bases map to TRBD1. The trim removed 1 base at V and 0 bases at J, leaving 11 bases unmatched. This CDR3 has 18 residues. Germline V gene data show CDR1 as LNHDA and CDR2 as SQIVND (reference sequence). The CDR3 spells CASSIGRGGQEVNTEAFF. CDR3 nucleotide sequence: TGTGCCAGTAGTATAGGGCGGGGAGGACAGGAGGTGAACACTGAAGCTTTCTTT. Looking up the rest from reference TRBV19 and TRBJ1-1 gives the full variable domain: DGGITQSPKYLFRKEGQNVTLSCEQNLNHDAMYWYRQDPGQGLRLIYYSQIVNDFQKGDIAEGYSVSREKKESFPLTVTSAQKNPTAFYLCASSIGRGGQEVNTEAFFGQGTRLTVV.

The chain has TRBV30 and TRBJ2-7, with a weak D call TRBD1 (5 bases). CDR1 GTSNPN and CDR2 SVGIG come from the germline V gene (reference sequence). The CDR3 runs to 13 residues. Trimming pared 0 bases from V and 6 bases from J, leaving 12 bases between. The CDR3 protein is CAWSVQDDTEQYV. DNA for the CDR3: TGTGCCTGGAGTGTACAGGACGATACCGAGCAGTACGTC.

The chain is built from TRBV4-1 and TRBJ2-7; 8 positions agree with TRBD1. Germline V lookup: CDR1 MGHRA, CDR2 YSYEKL. The CDR3 totals 14 residues. The ends lost 1 base at V and 6 bases at J; junction bases unmatched: 5. CDR3 in DNA: TGCGCCAGCAGCCAAGGGGGACAGGCGGGCGAGCAGTACGTC. It yields the protein CASSQGGQAGEQYV.

This clone showed up just a few times. V and J are TRBV5-1 and TRBJ2-7, with a possible D match to TRBD2 (6 bases). This CDR3 has 13 amino acids. V dropped 5 bases and J dropped 7 bases, with 16 bases sitting between them. Germline CDR1 and CDR2: SGHRS and YFSETQ. The CDR3 spells CASSQSGDREQYF. CDR3 bases: TGCGCCAGCAGTCAATCGGGGGATCGAGAGCAGTACTTC.

The chain is built from TRBV11-2 and TRBJ1-2; D gene ambiguous. The CDR3 length is 16 residues. Trimming took off 1 base at V and 0 bases at J, with 12 bases between the two ends. The germline V gene encodes CDR1 SGHAT and CDR2 FQNNGV. Here the CDR3 reads CASSLGLGSANYGYTF. In nucleotides, the CDR3 is TGTGCCAGCAGCTTAGGGCTGGGCTCAGCTAACTATGGCTACACCTTC.